The rows below give T cell receptor beta chains drawn from one sample of a study of blood T cell repertoires in COVID-19. Assay used: immunoSEQ multiplex PCR; TCRdb lists only in-frame clones, some missing. The top ten hold over 8.5% of the sample, which has some 300,000 clones, approximately 89% seen once. Material: PBMCs or T cells enriched from blood (not recorded which). The receptors here all came from a woman under 40 who had recovered from COVID-19. The CDR3 runs from the conserved cysteine through the conserved F or W. The D gene is left open where the match is weak.

j_call v_call d_call cdr3_aa cdr3_nt
TRBJ2-2 TRBV19 - CASSIFRGTGELFF TGTGCCAGTAGTATTTTTCGGGGGACCGGGGAGCTGTTTTTT
TRBJ2-5 TRBV18 - CASSPQSQETQYF TGTGCCAGCTCACCCCAGTCCCAAGAGACCCAGTACTTC
TRBJ1-5 TRBV24-1 - CATTHPLYGNQPQHF TGTGCCACCACCCACCCTCTCTATGGCAATCAGCCCCAGCATTTT
TRBJ2-3 TRBV18 - CASSPMSRGSTDTQYF TGTGCCAGCTCCCCAATGAGTCGAGGGAGCACAGATACGCAGTATTTT
TRBJ2-1 TRBV7-8 TRBD2 CASSDPGASGRDYNEQFF TGTGCCAGCAGCGACCCAGGGGCTAGCGGGAGGGATTACAATGAGCAGTTCTTC
TRBJ2-7 TRBV7-8 TRBD2 CASSLGTGLAGEQYF TGTGCCAGCAGCTTAGGGACGGGACTAGCGGGCGAGCAGTACTTC
TRBJ1-1 TRBV5-1 - CASSLTGNTEAFF TGCGCCAGCAGCCTGACGGGGAACACTGAAGCTTTCTTT
TRBJ2-7 TRBV6-6 TRBD1 CASSRDSQSYEQYF TGTGCCAGCAGTCGGGACAGCCAGTCCTACGAGCAGTACTTC
TRBJ2-7 TRBV7-2 TRBD2 CASSLVVTSGMYEQYF TGTGCCAGCAGCTTAGTTGTAACTAGCGGGATGTACGAGCAGTACTTC
TRBJ2-7 TRBV3-1/TRBV3-2 - CASSQESSYEQYF TGTGCCAGCAGCCAAGAGAGCTCCTACGAGCAGTACTTC
TRBJ2-1 TRBV7-3 - CASSPTASTLGEQFF TGTGCCAGCAGCCCGACGGCGAGTACCCTCGGGGAGCAGTTCTTC
TRBJ2-5 TRBV2 - CASKLSQETQYF TGTGCCAGCAAGCTTTCTCAAGAGACCCAGTACTTC
TRBJ2-1 TRBV5-4 - CASSLNGISSYNEQFF TGTGCCAGCAGCTTGAATGGTATTAGCTCCTACAATGAGCAGTTCTTC
TRBJ2-7 TRBV15 - CATSRGQNYEQYF TGTGCCACCAGCAGAGGTCAGAACTACGAGCAGTACTTC